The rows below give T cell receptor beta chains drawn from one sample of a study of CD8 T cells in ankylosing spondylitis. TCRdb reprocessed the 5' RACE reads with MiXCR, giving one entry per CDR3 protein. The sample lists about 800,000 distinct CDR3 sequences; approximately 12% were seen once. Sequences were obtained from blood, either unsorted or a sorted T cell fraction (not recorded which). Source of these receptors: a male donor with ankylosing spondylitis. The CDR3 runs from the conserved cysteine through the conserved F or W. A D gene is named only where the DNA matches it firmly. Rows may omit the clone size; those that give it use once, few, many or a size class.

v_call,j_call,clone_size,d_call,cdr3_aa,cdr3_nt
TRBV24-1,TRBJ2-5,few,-,CATSDVGSVETQYF,TGTGCCACCAGTGACGTCGGATCTGTTGAGACCCAGTACTTC
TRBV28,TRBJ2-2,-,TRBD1,CASRNAGGSGELFF,TGTGCCAGCAGAAATGCAGGGGGATCCGGGGAGCTGTTTTTT
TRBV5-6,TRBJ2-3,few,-,CASSLPTRLRTSTDTQYF,TGTGCCAGCAGCTTGCCTACCCGACTGAGAACTAGCACAGATACGCAGTATTTT
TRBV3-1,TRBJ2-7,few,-,CASRPGWGWDEQYF,TGTGCCAGCAGACCCGGGTGGGGCTGGGACGAGCAGTACTTC
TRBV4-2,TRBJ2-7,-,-,CASSQDIEGSSYEQYF,TGTGCCAGCAGCCAAGATATTGAGGGTAGCTCCTACGAGCAGTACTTC
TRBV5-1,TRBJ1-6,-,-,CASSPGTLWDSPLHF,TGCGCCAGCAGCCCAGGGACGTTGTGGGATTCACCCCTCCACTTT
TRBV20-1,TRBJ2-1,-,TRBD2,CSARDQREAWNNEQFF,TGCAGTGCTAGAGATCAGCGGGAAGCCTGGAACAATGAGCAGTTCTTC
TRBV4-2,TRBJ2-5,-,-,CASSQSPGETQYF,TGTGCCAGCAGCCAATCCCCGGGCGAGACCCAGTACTTC
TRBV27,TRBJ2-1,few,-,CASSPRDLRGGEQFF,TGTGCCAGCAGTCCTCGGGACCTCCGGGGCGGTGAGCAGTTCTTC
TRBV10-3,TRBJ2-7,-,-,CAISETQAHYEQYF,TGTGCCATCAGTGAGACACAGGCCCACTACGAGCAGTACTTC
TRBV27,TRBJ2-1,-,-,CASSLFVGLQQFF,TGTGCCAGCAGTTTATTTGTGGGTTTACAGCAGTTCTTC
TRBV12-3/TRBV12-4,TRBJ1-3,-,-,CASSSPPRDGNTIYF,TGTGCCAGCAGTTCCCCCCCGCGGGACGGAAACACCATATATTTT
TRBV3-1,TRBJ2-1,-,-,CASSQGGRTSYNEQFF,TGTGCCAGCAGCCAGGGCGGCAGAACCTCCTACAATGAGCAGTTCTTC
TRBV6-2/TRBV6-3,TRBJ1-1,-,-,CASSYGRETEAFF,TGTGCCAGCAGTTACGGCAGGGAAACTGAAGCTTTCTTT
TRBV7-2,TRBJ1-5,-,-,CASSLVSIGALVQPQHF,TGTGCCAGCAGCTTAGTCTCGATAGGGGCCCTGGTCCAGCCCCAGCATTTT
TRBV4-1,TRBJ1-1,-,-,CASSQEEGGGDTEAFF,TGCGCCAGCAGCCAAGAAGAGGGAGGTGGCGACACTGAAGCTTTCTTT
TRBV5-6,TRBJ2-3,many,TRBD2,CASKAGGGSTDTQYF,TGTGCCAGCAAGGCGGGGGGGGGAAGCACAGATACGCAGTATTTT
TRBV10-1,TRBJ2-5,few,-,CASSESPKETQYF,TGCGCCAGCAGTGAGTCCCCAAAAGAGACCCAGTACTTC
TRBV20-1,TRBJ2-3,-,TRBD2,CSATDGGTDTQYF,TGCAGTGCTACTGACGGGGGGACAGATACGCAGTATTTT
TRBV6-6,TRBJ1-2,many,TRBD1,CASRSRDRGIYGYTF,TGTGCCAGCAGGTCCCGGGACAGGGGGATCTATGGCTACACCTTC
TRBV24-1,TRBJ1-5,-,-,CATSAGLQPQHF,TGTGCCACCAGTGCGGGTTTGCAGCCCCAGCATTTT
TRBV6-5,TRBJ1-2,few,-,CASSYSPHYGYTF,TGTGCCAGCAGTTACTCGCCCCACTATGGCTACACCTTC
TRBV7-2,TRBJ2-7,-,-,CASSLVTGDPYEQYF,TGTGCCAGCAGCTTAGTAACAGGAGACCCCTACGAGCAGTACTTC
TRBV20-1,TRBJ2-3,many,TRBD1,CSARGVDRASTDTQYF,TGCAGTGCTAGAGGCGTAGACAGGGCTAGCACAGATACGCAGTATTTT
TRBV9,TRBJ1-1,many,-,CASSVGENTEAFF,TGTGCCAGCAGCGTAGGGGAGAACACTGAAGCTTTCTTT
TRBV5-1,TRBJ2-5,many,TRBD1,CASSQGAGETQYF,TGTGCCAGCAGTCAGGGGGCGGGGGAGACCCAGTACTTC
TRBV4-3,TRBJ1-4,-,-,CASSQDVPRILPGELFF,TGCGCCAGCAGCCAAGACGTGCCACGGATCCTCCCGGGGGAACTGTTTTTT
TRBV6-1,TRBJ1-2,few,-,CASNRDSGYYGYTF,TGTGCCAGCAACCGGGACTCCGGGTACTATGGCTACACCTTC
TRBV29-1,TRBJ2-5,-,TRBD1,CSALRDRGEETQYF,TGCAGCGCCTTGAGGGACAGAGGGGAAGAGACCCAGTACTTC
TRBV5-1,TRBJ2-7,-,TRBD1,CASSIGQGTNEQYF,TGCGCCAGCAGCATTGGACAGGGGACGAACGAGCAGTACTTC
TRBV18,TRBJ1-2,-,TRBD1,CASSPPTTGGGYTF,TGTGCCAGCTCACCGCCGACAACAGGGGGAGGCTACACCTTC
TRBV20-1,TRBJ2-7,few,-,CSARVARGTYEQYF,TGCAGTGCTAGAGTAGCCCGGGGTACCTACGAGCAGTACTTC
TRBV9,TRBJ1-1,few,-,CASSVDGRVTEAFF,TGTGCCAGCAGCGTAGATGGCAGGGTCACTGAAGCTTTCTTT
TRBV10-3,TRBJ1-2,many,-,CAISESDSYTF,TGTGCCATCAGTGAGTCGGACAGCTACACCTTC
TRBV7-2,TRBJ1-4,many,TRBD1,CASSVGQGEKLFF,TGTGCCAGCAGCGTCGGACAGGGAGAAAAACTGTTTTTT
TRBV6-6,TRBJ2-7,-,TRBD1,CASGTGGEQYF,TGTGCCAGCGGGACAGGGGGGGAGCAGTACTTC
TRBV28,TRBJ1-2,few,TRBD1,CASSWGQGINYGYTF,TGTGCCAGCAGCTGGGGACAGGGAATAAACTATGGCTACACCTTC